Listed here are 13 T cell receptor beta chains from one sample, sequenced in a study of shared clonotypes between healthy human individuals. The method was immunoSEQ multiplex PCR; TCRdb's version includes in-frame clones alone and lacks a portion of them. The sample lists about 1.1 million clones, about four fifths occurring once. The sequenced sample consisted of memory CD4+ T cells from PBMCs. Subset in this sample: CD45RA-negative fraction. Source of these receptors: a man younger than 35 in good health. Some clones in this sample may be carry-over from other donors' samples.

The chain uses TRBV19 and TRBJ2-1, with D perhaps matching TRBD1 or TRBD2 (6 bases each). Trimming pared 6 bases from V and 3 bases from J, leaving 21 bases between. There are 17 residues in the CDR3. CDR1 is LNHDA, CDR2 SQIVND, per germline (reference sequence). The CDR3 region has the DNA TGTGCCAGTAGCGGCGGGGCAGGGGCCTCGTTCTACAATGAGCAGTTCTTC. Translating gives CASSGGAGASFYNEQFF.

The chain's CDR3 is CASSSRQGNEQYF. CDR3 in DNA: TGTGCCAGCAGCTCTAGACAGGGGAACGAGCAGTACTTC. The chain combines TRBV7-3 with TRBJ2-7; TRBD1 matches 8 bases. Trimming cost V 4 bases and J 5 bases; bases outside gene matches: 4. The germline V gene encodes CDR1 SGHTA and CDR2 FQGTGA. The CDR3 totals 13 residues.

The gene calls are TRBV6-5 and TRBJ1-4; D is unclear. Germline V lookup: CDR1 MNHEY, CDR2 SVGAGI. CDR3 length equals 14 residues. Trimming took 2 bases from V and 2 from J, leaving 6 bases between them. CDR3 residues: CASSYSMTNEKLFF. The CDR3, as DNA: TGTGCCAGCAGTTACAGTATGACTAATGAAAAACTGTTTTTT.

This chain uses TRBV4-2 with TRBJ1-5; D not certain. The V end lost 0 bases, the J end lost 5 bases, and 5 bases lay between the germline ends. Per germline, CDR1 LGHNA and CDR2 YNFKEQ. The CDR3 consists of 13 residues. CDR3 loop: CASSQDQYQPQHF. DNA for the CDR3: TGTGCCAGCAGCCAAGATCAGTATCAGCCCCAGCATTTT.

The rearrangement links TRBV6-1 to TRBJ2-7, with 8 nucleotides matching TRBD1. The V gene end was trimmed by 3 bases and the J gene end by 3 bases; junction bases not matched to a gene: 4. Germline V gene data show CDR1 as MNHNS and CDR2 as SASEGT. CDR3 length: 14 residues. Written as DNA, the CDR3 is TGTGCCAGCAGTGAGCGGGACAGGCTCTACGAGCAGTACTTC. It specifies CASSERDRLYEQYF.

The CDR3 reads CSAVPSGQTGELFF. Here the CDR3 DNA reads TGCAGCGCCGTTCCTAGCGGACAGACCGGGGAGCTGTTTTTT. V usage is TRBV29-1 and J usage is TRBJ2-2; D possibly corresponds to TRBD2 (7 bases). Trimming stripped 7 bases from V and 5 bases from J, with 17 bases between. Per germline, CDR1 SQVTM and CDR2 ANQGSEA. The CDR3 runs to 14 residues.

The chain links TRBV6-1 to TRBJ2-5; 13 bases fit TRBD2. The CDR3 sequence is 15 residues long. J gave up 4 bases and V 4 bases, and 3 bases lay outside the gene matches. Per the germline V gene, CDR1 is MNHNS and CDR2 is SASEGT. The CDR3 coding sequence is TGTGCCAGCAGTGCCAGGACTAGCGGGAGAGAGACCCAGTACTTC. Translating gives CASSARTSGRETQYF.

The rearrangement joins TRBV7-8 to TRBJ2-7; the D is unclear. Trimming removed 2 bases at V and 0 bases at J, with 11 bases between. There are 15 residues in the CDR3. The V gene's germline CDR1 is SGHVS and CDR2 FQNEAQ. The CDR3: CASSLLLRASYEQYF. As DNA, the CDR3 is TGTGCCAGCAGCTTATTATTACGCGCCTCCTACGAGCAGTACTTC.

The gene calls are TRBV5-1 and TRBJ1-2, with 9 bases identical to TRBD1. The CDR3 has 15 residues. Trimming at V came to 4 bases and at J to 4 bases, leaving 8 bases not matched to a gene. Germline V gene data show CDR1 as SGHRS and CDR2 as YFSETQ. The DNA of the CDR3 is TGCGCCAGCAGCCAAGGGACAGGGTGGGTCTATGGCTACACCTTC. Protein sequence: CASSQGTGWVYGYTF.

This clone has just a few counts. The CDR3 region is CASSMLAGGGGEQFF. CDR3 nucleotides: TGTGCCAGCAGCATGCTAGCGGGAGGCGGCGGTGAGCAGTTCTTC. This chain joins TRBV7-3 and TRBJ2-1, with 11 positions matching TRBD2. Per germline, CDR1 SGHTA and CDR2 FQGTGA. V trimming: 5 bases; J trimming: 9 bases; junction bases outside the gene matches: 9. The length of the CDR3 is 15 residues.

The rearrangement links TRBV2 to TRBJ1-3; possibly TRBD1 for D (6 bases). V was pared by 6 bases and J by 1 base, with 13 bases between. This CDR3 is built from 15 residues. Germline V gene lookup returns CDR1 SNHLY and CDR2 FYNNEI. CDR3 region: CASSIQGTSGNTIYF. In nucleotides, the CDR3 is TGTGCCAGCAGCATCCAGGGGACGTCTGGAAACACCATATATTTT.

The genes are TRBV19 and TRBJ2-2; D tentatively fits TRBD1 or TRBD2 (5 bases each). This CDR3 has 16 residues. V gave up 2 bases and J gave up 0 bases, with 10 bases separating them. Germline V gives CDR1 LNHDA, CDR2 SQIVND (reference sequence). CDR3 sequence (DNA): TGTGCCAGTAGTATATTGTGGGGACCGAACACCGGGGAGCTGTTTTTT. Translating it yields CASSILWGPNTGELFF.

This clone appeared many times. This chain uses TRBV12-2 with TRBJ2-2; TRBD1 was called by the table and not checked on the DNA. TRBV12-2 is classified as a pseudogene. This CDR3 spans 16 amino acids. The CDR3 DNA reads as TGTGCAAGTCGCTTAGGAGGGGGCGCGAACACCGGGGAGCTGTTTTTT. Translating it yields CASRLGGGANTGELFF.